Detailed here is one T cell receptor beta chain. As yet, its antigen is unknown. The data originate from a study of cytomegalovirus exposure and HLA in healthy donors. Study results and caveats: Later, TCR association rates were found to vary by HLA locus, highest for DRB1 and lowest for HLA-C. Researchers catalogued about 150 TCR beta chains as cytomegalovirus-associated.

PCR used 60 Vbeta primers and 13 Jbeta primers. Profiling relied on immunoSEQ multiplex PCR, and the TCRdb table lists in-frame clones only, not all of them. The sample yields about 160,000 clones, 71% seen once. The specimen was PBMCs. The clonotype comes from a woman aged 25-40 years in good health and CMV-seronegative.

CDR3 region: CASSIVDLNEQFF. The CDR3 nucleotides read TGTGCCAGTAGTATAGTGGACTTAAATGAGCAGTTCTTC. The rearrangement uses TRBV19 and TRBJ2-1, with TRBD2 as a possible D gene (5 bases). The CDR3 is made up of 13 amino acids. Looked up from germline, CDR1 is LNHDA and CDR2 is SQIVND (reference sequence). V lost 1 base, J lost 7 bases, and 8 bases lay in between.